This T cell receptor (beta chain) originates from a study of blood T cell repertoires in COVID-19. Study details: PBMCs, B-cell-depleted T cells, or T cells were the source of the cDNA or gDNA that made up the material.

Generated by immunoSEQ multiplex PCR, the TCRdb table keeps only in-frame clones and is missing some. In the table there are about 140,000 clones, more than 80% of which are singletons. All enrollees were roughly 18 to 95 years old and from around 25 US areas. Exposed volunteers were people who met a COVID-19 case within 2 weeks before study entry. Sequenced input: PBMCs or T cells enriched from blood (not recorded which). The sequence was obtained from a woman aged 18 to 35 who had been exposed to COVID-19.

CDR3 region: CASSPGQGGGSYEQYF. In DNA form, the CDR3 reads TGTGCCAGTAGTCCCGGACAGGGTGGGGGTTCCTACGAGCAGTACTTC. The rearrangement joins TRBV19 to TRBJ2-7, with 8 bases lining up with TRBD1. This CDR3 has 16 residues. Trimming took 5 bases from V and 1 from J; bases not matched to a gene: 10. CDR1 LNHDA and CDR2 SQIVND come from the germline V gene (reference sequence).